These T cell receptor beta chains were read from a single sample in a study of regulatory T cells in long-lasting Graves disease. TCRdb recomputed calls from the multiplex PCR reads with MiXCR, one row per CDR3 protein. The sample yields almost 350,000 distinct CDR3 sequences, around 19% seen once. The input for sequencing was peripheral blood mononuclear cells (PBMCs), taken when the disease was refractory, from a patient treated with antithyroid drugs. The source is a female donor with Graves disease. Both conserved end residues are part of each CDR3. The D gene is left open where the match is weak. Clone size is not always given. Where it is, it says once, few, many or a class for expanded clones.

TRBJ1-4 | TRBV4-1 | - | TRBD1 | TGCGCCAGCAGCCAAGTGGACAGGGGGCAAGGTGAAAAACTGTTTTTT | CASSQVDRGQGEKLFF
TRBJ2-2 | TRBV20-1 | - | TRBD2 | TGCAGTGCACCATCTAGCGGGAGTCGGGGCACCGGGGAGCTGTTTTTT | CSAPSSGSRGTGELFF
TRBJ1-2 | TRBV6-1 | few | - | TGTGCCAGCACTTCGACAGTTAACTATGGCTACACCTTC | CASTSTVNYGYTF
TRBJ1-6 | TRBV3-1 | few | TRBD1 | TGTGCCAGCAGCCAAGATGAGGACAGGTATAATTCACCCCTCCACTTT | CASSQDEDRYNSPLHF
TRBJ1-2 | TRBV5-1 | - | - | TGCGCCAGCAGCGATGACGGACAGTATGGCTACACCTTC | CASSDDGQYGYTF
TRBJ2-6 | TRBV30 | many | - | TGTGCCTGGTCCCGGAGGGGGGCAGGGGCCAACGTCCTGACTTTC | CAWSRRGAGANVLTF
TRBJ1-6 | TRBV4-1 | - | - | TGCGCCAGCAGCCAAGGGGCGGAGTATAATTCACCCCTCCACTTT | CASSQGAEYNSPLHF
TRBJ2-5 | TRBV7-6 | many | - | TGTGCCAGCAGCCTCGACCCCGGACAGCCAATGGGGCAGGAGACCCAGTACTTC | CASSLDPGQPMGQETQYF
TRBJ1-1 | TRBV29-1 | few | - | TGCAGCGTTGAAGTCTCTCCGGACACTGAAGCTTTCTTT | CSVEVSPDTEAFF
TRBJ1-2 | TRBV29-1 | - | TRBD1 | TGCAGCCTATTGACACAGGGAGGGGGCGGTGGCTACACCTTC | CSLLTQGGGGGYTF
TRBJ2-7 | TRBV27 | - | TRBD1 | TGTGCCAGCACCCGGACAGGGGTCTCCTACGAGCAGTACTTC | CASTRTGVSYEQYF
TRBJ2-5 | TRBV29-1 | many | - | TGCAGCGTCGCCATCGGACAAGAGACCCAGTACTTC | CSVAIGQETQYF
TRBJ2-2 | TRBV12-3/TRBV12-4 | many | - | TGTGCCAGCAGTCTCGCAGGGGTCACCGGGGAGCTGTTTTTT | CASSLAGVTGELFF
TRBJ2-5 | TRBV3-1 | many | - | TGTGCCAGCAGCCAACGGGGACAACCAAGAGAGACCCAGTACTTC | CASSQRGQPRETQYF
TRBJ2-7 | TRBV4-3 | - | - | TGCGCCAGCAGCGGCGACCTGGATTACGAGCAGTACTTC | CASSGDLDYEQYF
TRBJ2-5 | TRBV3-1 | many | TRBD2 | TGTGCCAGCAGCCAACTAGCGGGAGCCGGGGAGACCCAGTACTTC | CASSQLAGAGETQYF
TRBJ2-1 | TRBV20-1 | few | - | TGCAGCTCAGAGAGGAGCGGAGCCTACAATGAGCAGTTCTTC | CSSERSGAYNEQFF
TRBJ1-5 | TRBV13 | - | TRBD1 | TGTGCCAGCAGCTTAGGCCGCGGGACAGGAAATCAGCCCCAGCATTTT | CASSLGRGTGNQPQHF
TRBJ2-7 | TRBV7-2 | many | - | TGTGCCAGCAGTTATGACAGATCCTACGAGCAGTACTTC | CASSYDRSYEQYF
TRBJ1-2 | TRBV7-2 | - | - | TGTGCCAGCAGCCTCCCGGCCTCGAATGGCTACACCTTC | CASSLPASNGYTF
TRBJ2-6 | TRBV24-1 | - | - | TGTGCCACCAGGAACGGAACAGATCCTTTCCCGGGGGCCAACGTCCTGACTTTC | CATRNGTDPFPGANVLTF
TRBJ1-3 | TRBV12-3/TRBV12-4 | many | TRBD1 | TGTGCCAGCAGACGTACAGGGGCTCTCTCTGGAAACACCATATATTTT | CASRRTGALSGNTIYF
TRBJ2-3 | TRBV30 | few | - | TGTGCCTGGAGTGTAAGCCTCAAGGATTGGGGCACAGATACGCAGTATTTT | CAWSVSLKDWGTDTQYF
TRBJ1-2 | TRBV12-3/TRBV12-4 | many | - | TGTGCCAGCAGTTTACAGGGGCGCTATGGCTACACCTTC | CASSLQGRYGYTF
TRBJ2-7 | TRBV27 | few | - | TGTGCCAGCAGTTTTCGACAGGCCTCCTACGAGCAGTACTTC | CASSFRQASYEQYF
TRBJ2-2 | TRBV5-1 | - | - | TGCGCCAGCAGCTTGGCTGCCTCGGGGGCCGGGGAGCTGCTTTTT | CASSLAASGAGELLF
TRBJ2-2 | TRBV5-6 | once | TRBD1 | TGTGCCAGCAGCTTGTTGGGACAGGGCTACACCGGGGAGCTGTTTTTT | CASSLLGQGYTGELFF